This T cell receptor beta chain comes out of a study of blood T cell repertoires in COVID-19. Looked up from germline, CDR1 is SNHLY and CDR2 is FYNNEI. Trimming took off 6 bases at V and 10 bases at J, with 19 bases between the two ends. The CDR3 spans 15 residues. The assay was immunoSEQ multiplex PCR, and TCRdb's table has in-frame clones only and misses some. Among 330,000 or so clones listed, approximately 89% were seen once. The sequenced sample was peripheral blood. The sequence was collected from a woman aged 60-75 years with COVID-19, enrolled during active disease. The V and J genes are TRBV2 and TRBJ1-6; no definite D call. CDR3 sequence: CASSRTAPAGSPLHF. Written as DNA, the CDR3 is TGTGCCAGCAGCCGTACAGCACCGGCGGGATCACCCCTCCACTTT.